The present T cell receptor (beta chain) was sequenced within a study of T cell repertoires in cytomegalovirus infection. Study as a whole: Indicated by public TCR beta signatures were CMV infection and matching HLA type. Study-level points and caveats: HLA-C-restricted CMV-specific TCR beta clonotypes were dominant in the ex vivo response. Summed public TCR beta family frequency identified CMV carriers bearing the relevant HLA.

As to this clonotype: As yet, its antigen is unknown.

MiXCR, run by TCRdb on the reads, gives a single entry per CDR3 protein. The sample shows about 600,000 distinct CDR3 sequences, roughly 26% of them seen only once. V was trimmed by 6 bases and J by 12 bases, leaving 17 bases between them. The CDR3 runs 11 residues. Per germline, CDR1 SQVTM and CDR2 ANQGSEA. The sample was CD8+ T cells from PBMCs. This chain links TRBV29-1 with TRBJ1-1, with D possibly matching TRBD1 (5 bases). This TCR was recovered from a human donor in good health (CMV status not recorded). Some clones in this sample may be carry-over from other donors' samples. The CDR3 is CSVRTWGAPFF. The CDR3 DNA sequence: TGCAGCGTCCGGACATGGGGTGCCCCTTTCTTT. Looking up the rest from reference TRBV29-1 and TRBJ1-1 gives the full variable domain: SAVISQKPSRDICQRGTSLTIQCQVDSQVTMMFWYRQQPGQSLTLIATANQGSEATYESGFVIDKFPISRPNLTFSTLTVSNMSPEDSSIYLCSVRTWGAPFFGQGTRLTVV.